This entry lists 13 T cell receptor beta chains sequenced from one sample in a study of T cell repertoires and leukemia-associated antigens. TCRdb re-derived calls from the 5' RACE reads in MiXCR, one entry per CDR3 protein. The data show 14,000 or so distinct CDR3 sequences, approximately 39% seen once. These receptors' antigens are unknown. Material: CD3+ T cells sorted from blood and cultured. The receptors come from a female donor in good health.

The chain combines TRBV1 with TRBJ2-3; the D call in the table, TRBD2, was not verified against the DNA. TRBV1 is designated a pseudogene. This CDR3 comprises 16 residues. The CDR3 loop reads CASSLHREVSTDTQYF. The CDR3 coding sequence is TGCGCCAGCAGCCTGCACCGGGAGGTTAGCACAGATACGCAGTATTTC.

The table lists this clonotype with a count of one. The chain links TRBV29-1 to TRBJ1-2, with D possibly matching TRBD1 (6 bases). CDR3 length: 13 residues. Per the germline V gene, CDR1 is SQVTM and CDR2 is ANQGSEA. The ends were cut back, 6 bases at V and 9 bases at J, with 20 bases in the middle. The CDR3 protein is CSVAHRGGRSYTF. As DNA, the CDR3 is TGCAGCGTCGCGCACCGGGGGGGGCGAAGCTACACCTTC.

This rearrangement joins TRBV5-1 to TRBJ2-1; 11 bases line up with TRBD1. V lost 4 bases to trimming and J lost 7 bases; unmatched junction nucleotides: 10. The germline V gene encodes CDR1 SGHRS and CDR2 YFSETQ. CDR3 length: 16 amino acids. CDR3 amino acids: CASSIGQGARSNEQFF. CDR3 sequence (DNA): TGCGCCAGCAGCATAGGACAGGGGGCGAGATCTAATGAGCAGTTCTTC.

The CDR3 region is CASSSPFQQDSEQFF. CDR3 in DNA: TGTGCCAGCAGCAGCCCATTTCAACAGGATTCTGAGCAGTTCTTC. The rearrangement uses TRBV7-9 and TRBJ2-1; D is possibly TRBD1 (5 bases). V was trimmed by 5 bases and J by 9 bases, leaving 20 bases between them. This CDR3 contains 15 residues. Germline V lookup: CDR1 SEHNR, CDR2 FQNEAQ (reference sequence). Full variable domain (remainder filled in from reference TRBV7-9 and TRBJ2-1): DTGVSQNPRHKITKRGQNVTFRCDPISEHNRLYWYRQTLGQGPEFLTYFQNEAQLEKSRLLSDRFSAERPKGSFSTLEIQRTEQGDSAMYLCASSSPFQQDSEQFFGPGTRLTVL.

The chain is built from TRBV28 and TRBJ2-3; 14 nucleotides align to TRBD2. This CDR3 spans 14 amino acids. Germline trimming cut 11 bases from V and 14 bases from J; bases unmatched to any gene: 15. Looked up from germline, CDR1 is MDHEN and CDR2 is SYDVKM. CDR3 residues: CAGTSRLAGGSPYF. Written as DNA, the CDR3 is TGTGCCGGCACCTCCAGACTAGCGGGAGGGTCACCGTATTTT.

This clonotype occurred many times. One junction end does not reproduce the germline sequence, and a read error may be involved. This sequence joins TRBV7-2 and TRBJ2-5; a weak D match, TRBD2 (6 bases). Germline V CDR1 and CDR2: SGHTA, FQGNSA. CDR3 size: 16 residues. CDR3 DNA: TGTGCCAGCAGCTTAGATGGGGGGTTAATGGGACGTACCCAGTGCTTC. Protein: CASSLDGGLMGRTQCF.

This clonotype was counted at least ten times. The rearrangement joins TRBV5-5 to TRBJ2-1, with 8 bases lining up with TRBD1. The length of the CDR3 is 15 residues. Looked up from germline, CDR1 is SGHKS and CDR2 is YYEKEE (reference sequence). V was pared by 3 bases and J by 2 bases, with 4 bases of the junction left unmatched. As DNA, the CDR3 is TGTGCCAGCAGCTGGACAGGGTTAGCCTACAATGAGCAGTTCTTC. Its protein product is CASSWTGLAYNEQFF.

This clonotype qualifies as medium-sized (0.01 to 0.1%). The V call is TRBV29-1, the J call TRBJ2-5; maybe TRBD2 (5 bases). Germline CDR1 SQVTM, CDR2 ANQGSEA. Trimming left V 5 bases short and J 5 bases short, with 12 bases between. CDR3 size: 12 residues. The DNA of the CDR3 is TGCAGCGTTTACGAGGGCTCGGAGACCCAGTACTTC. Its translation is CSVYEGSETQYF. Filled out from reference TRBV29-1 and TRBJ2-5, the complete variable domain reads SAVISQKPSRDICQRGTSLTIQCQVDSQVTMMFWYRQQPGQSLTLIATANQGSEATYESGFVIDKFPISRPNLTFSTLTVSNMSPEDSSIYLCSVYEGSETQYFGPGTRLLVL.

This clonotype was observed a single time. The chain combines TRBV5-1 with TRBJ2-3; tentative D call: TRBD2 (6 bases). V gave up 6 bases and J gave up 3 bases, with 14 bases separating them. CDR3 length: 14 amino acids. Germline loops: CDR1 SGHRS, CDR2 YFSETQ. CDR3: CASNYAGRTDTQYF. In DNA, the CDR3 is TGCGCCAGCAACTACGCCGGGAGAACAGATACGCAGTATTTT.

This clonotype was detected ten times or more. This chain links TRBV29-1 with TRBJ2-5; D gene uncertain. In germline, CDR1 is SQVTM, CDR2 ANQGSEA. V was pared by 7 bases and J by 5 bases, with 14 bases between. The CDR3 runs 12 residues. Written as DNA, the CDR3 is TGCAGCGCCCGCGTTGGGTCGGAGACCCAGTACTTC. It codes for CSARVGSETQYF.

This clonotype was counted ten times or more. A much bigger clone sits one base away, suggesting this may be a read error. The V and J genes are TRBV20-1 and TRBJ1-5; D may be TRBD1 (5 bases). Germline V gene data show CDR1 as DFQATT and CDR2 as SNEGSKA (reference sequence). The CDR3 loop spans 13 amino acids. The germline V and J ends were trimmed by 3 bases and 1 base, with 7 bases remaining between them. The CDR3 is CSARGDSNQPQHF. Here the CDR3 DNA reads TGCAGTGCTAGGGGGGACAGCAATCAGCCCCAGCATTTT.

This clonotype ranks as medium-sized. This sequence joins TRBV20-1 and TRBJ2-7, with D perhaps assigned TRBD1 or TRBD2 (5 bases each). This CDR3 is built from 18 residues. From germline, CDR1 is DFQATT and CDR2 SNEGSKA (reference sequence). Trimming left V 1 base short and J 0 bases short, with 22 bases between. In DNA form, the CDR3 reads TGCAGTGCTAGAGGATTAGGGACGCCCCCAGTTAACTCCTACGAGCAGTACTTC. It yields the protein CSARGLGTPPVNSYEQYF.

By share, this clonotype counts as medium-sized (0.01 to 0.1%). V and J are TRBV15 and TRBJ2-2; 9 bases match TRBD2. V shed 5 bases, J shed 7 bases, and the junction held 8 bases outside the gene matches. Germline CDR1 is LNHNV and CDR2 is YYDKDF (reference sequence). This CDR3 is built from 15 residues. The CDR3 region is CATSRGRAIGGELFF. The DNA of the CDR3 is TGTGCCACCAGCCGCGGGAGGGCCATTGGCGGGGAGCTGTTTTTT.